The 3 T cell receptor beta chains presented below share a single source sample, sequenced in a study of glioma-infiltrating T cells after dendritic cell vaccination. The time point denotes: after dendritic cell vaccination, including at tumor progression/relapse. Assay used: immunoSEQ multiplex PCR; TCRdb lists only in-frame clones, some missing. The table records around 60,000 clones, around 86% of them present only once. This specimen consisted of blood, obtained after dendritic cell vaccination. These receptors were obtained from a human donor with glioblastoma.

The J gene is TRBJ2-3, the V gene TRBV10-3, with 15 bases that match TRBD2. The V and J ends lost 10 bases and 5 bases, in that order; junction bases with no gene match: 4. Germline assignment: CDR1 ENHRY and CDR2 SYGVKD. The CDR3 runs 14 residues. Here the CDR3 DNA reads TGTGCCACTGGACTAGCGGGGGGGGTAGATACGCAGTATTTT. As protein: CATGLAGGVDTQYF.

The genes are TRBV2 and TRBJ1-2, with D possibly being TRBD1 (6 bases). Germline loops: CDR1 SNHLY, CDR2 FYNNEI. Trimming took 7 bases from V and 6 from J, leaving 18 bases between them. The CDR3 runs to 14 residues. This chain's CDR3 is CASTRTVRSDGYTF. CDR3 DNA sequence: TGTGCCAGCACCCGGACAGTCCGATCAGATGGCTACACCTTC.

The rearrangement uses TRBV29-1 and TRBJ2-7; D is undetermined. The CDR3 is 13 residues long. V was clipped by 2 bases and J by 4 bases, with 12 bases between them. In germline, CDR1 is SQVTM, CDR2 ANQGSEA. CDR3 amino acids: CSVEPVLSYEQYF. For the CDR3, the DNA is TGCAGCGTTGAACCGGTTCTCTCGTACGAGCAGTACTTC.